This TCR beta chain derives from a study of blood T cell repertoires in COVID-19. Study at large: There were acute and convalescent COVID-19 samples, and they came from the United States, Italy and Spain. T cells, B-cell-depleted T cells, or PBMCs supplied cDNA or gDNA.

As originally analysed: The authors estimated nucleated cell counts from reference gene primer amplification. TCRdb keeps only in-frame clones here, not all; method: immunoSEQ multiplex PCR. The V and J calls and the clone size are those of that table, but D and trimming were determined from the DNA. Among just under 90,000 clones listed, about two thirds were seen once. The CDR3 covers 14 residues. V was cut by 2 bases and J by 6 bases, with 11 bases left in between. From germline, CDR1 is SGHTA and CDR2 FQGNSA. The clonotype was recovered from a woman over 75 with acute or convalescent COVID-19. Material: peripheral blood. The chain combines TRBV7-2 with TRBJ1-3; D ambiguous. The CDR3 coding sequence is TGTGCCAGCAGCTTAAACAGCCGGCCAAACACCATATATTTT. Protein sequence: CASSLNSRPNTIYF.